This T cell receptor (beta chain) was found in a study of CD8+ T cells in alopecia areata. Study results and limitations: Scalp clonality decreased significantly with tofacitinib, and so did expanded CD8+ clones among the top 100.

About this clone itself: Its antigen remains unknown.

As the sequencing template, cDNA was produced by extracting RNA and reverse transcribing it. Clones were read by immunoSEQ multiplex PCR, and TCRdb kept only the in-frame ones, dropping some. The sample yields around 200,000 clones, roughly 53% seen once. Documented treatment: oral pan-JAK inhibitor, 5-10 mg twice daily. This material consisted of CD8+ T cells sorted from blood, taken at week 24, from a patient treated with tofacitinib. This clonotype originated in a human donor with alopecia areata.

CDR3 region: CASSLGSMTGSLEQYF. CDR3 nucleotides: TGCGCCAGCAGCTTGGGGTCCATGACAGGCTCTTTGGAGCAGTACTTC. V is TRBV5-1 and J is TRBJ2-7; TRBD1 might be the D (6 bases). Per germline, CDR1 SGHRS and CDR2 YFSETQ. With 0 bases removed from V and 7 bases from J, the gap between germline ends came to 20 bases. The CDR3 runs 16 residues.